These 11 T cell receptor beta chains originate from one sample sequenced in a study of shared clonotypes between healthy human individuals. Using immunoSEQ multiplex PCR, the repertoire was profiled, and TCRdb retains in-frame clones only, with some absent. The profile shows around 2,000,000 clones, 85% to 95% of them singletons. Naive CD8 populations comprised CD45RO-negative cells positively selected for CCR7, excluding terminally differentiated effector memory CD45RA+ cells. The sample consisted of naive CD8+ T cells sorted from blood. Receptor source: a man between 18 and 35 years old in good health.

CDR3 in amino acids: CASSPGASGGHTYEQYF. In DNA form, the CDR3 reads TGTGCCAGCAGCCCCGGAGCTAGCGGGGGACATACCTACGAGCAGTACTTC. The chain employs TRBV7-9 and TRBJ2-7, with 10 bases fitting TRBD2. The CDR3 spans 17 residues. The J segment lost 2 bases and the V segment lost 5 bases, leaving 12 bases of the junction unmatched. Looked up from germline, CDR1 is SEHNR and CDR2 is FQNEAQ (reference sequence).

The chain is built from TRBV7-9 and TRBJ2-1; 8 nucleotides line up with TRBD2. Trimming cost V 1 base and J 1 base; bases outside gene matches: 3. CDR1 is SEHNR and CDR2 is FQNEAQ in the germline V gene (reference sequence). This CDR3 is built from 16 residues. The CDR3 sequence is CASSLVTGGSYNEQFF. The CDR3 bases are TGTGCCAGCAGCTTAGTTACGGGAGGGTCCTACAATGAGCAGTTCTTC.

This chain joins TRBV10-2 and TRBJ2-7; TRBD1 aligns across 8 bases. Germline V gene lookup returns CDR1 WSHSY and CDR2 SAAADI. This CDR3 spans 14 amino acids. Germline trimming cut 6 bases from V and 0 bases from J; bases unmatched to any gene: 4. CDR3 sequence: CASRTGVLSYEQYF. In DNA, the CDR3 is TGCGCCAGCAGGACAGGGGTCCTCTCCTACGAGCAGTACTTC.

This clone turned up a few times. The CDR3 region has the DNA TGTGCCAGCAGCTCCTCTCCGAACACTGAAGCTTTCTTT. This sequence encodes CASSSSPNTEAFF. The chain couples TRBV9 to TRBJ1-1; no reliable D call. The CDR3 extends over 13 amino acids. From germline, CDR1 is SGDLS and CDR2 YYNGEE. Trimming stripped 4 bases from V and 1 base from J, with 8 bases between.

This chain connects TRBV5-1 to TRBJ2-7, with 7 bases lining up with TRBD1. The CDR3 is 15 amino acids. V lost 4 bases, J lost 5 bases, and 12 bases stayed unmatched. CDR1 is SGHRS, CDR2 YFSETQ, per germline. Here the CDR3 reads CASSEASGTDNEQYF. The CDR3 DNA is TGCGCCAGCAGCGAAGCCTCCGGGACAGATAACGAGCAGTACTTC.

This chain connects TRBV7-2 to TRBJ2-5; 12 bases fit TRBD1. With 3 bases clipped from V and 5 bases from J, the junction kept 4 bases outside the gene matches. CDR3 length: 15 residues. CDR1 and CDR2 from the germline V gene are SGHTA and FQGNSA. The CDR3 sequence: CASSLGTGGRETQYF. The CDR3 coding sequence is TGTGCCAGCAGCTTGGGGACAGGGGGCAGGGAGACCCAGTACTTC. The full variable domain, rest sourced from reference TRBV7-2 and TRBJ2-5, is GAGVSQSPSNKVTEKGKDVELRCDPISGHTALYWYRQSLGQGLEFLIYFQGNSAPDKSGLPSDRFSAERTGGSVSTLTIQRTQQEDSAVYLCASSLGTGGRETQYFGPGTRLLVL.

This clone was detected only a few times. V gene TRBV7-2 combines with J gene TRBJ1-2; perhaps TRBD1 as D (5 bases). With 6 bases removed from V and 2 bases from J, the gap between germline ends came to 13 bases. The length of the CDR3 is 14 residues. Germline lookup yields CDR1 SGHTA and CDR2 FQGNSA. In DNA form, the CDR3 reads TGTGCCAGCAGACCTCGGGGGTCCAACTATGGCTACACCTTC. Translation gives CASRPRGSNYGYTF.

This chain joins TRBV7-2 and TRBJ2-3; D gene ambiguous. CDR1 SGHTA and CDR2 FQGNSA come from the germline V gene. The CDR3 contains 13 residues. Trimming removed 11 bases at V and 6 bases at J, with 18 bases between. CDR3 protein: CAAGASASDTQYF. In DNA form, the CDR3 reads TGTGCCGCCGGAGCTAGTGCGTCGGATACGCAGTATTTT.

The V call is TRBV4-1, the J call TRBJ2-7; perhaps TRBD2 as D (7 bases). The V gene's germline CDR1 is MGHRA and CDR2 YSYEKL. V lost 5 bases and J lost 11, with 19 bases in between. The CDR3 covers 13 residues. For the CDR3, the DNA is TGCGCCAGCAGCTATGGACAAGGGGGAGGGGAGTACTTC. Protein: CASSYGQGGGEYF.

The sample holds one count of this clone. This chain uses TRBV2 with TRBJ2-1, with 9 positions matching TRBD1. The CDR3 sequence is 17 residues long. V shed 4 bases, J shed 6 bases, and the junction held 13 bases outside the gene matches. CDR1 and CDR2 from the germline V gene are SNHLY and FYNNEI. The DNA for the CDR3 is TGTGCCAGCAGTGTGTGGGAACAGGGGGCCTTCGTCAATGAGCAGTTCTTC. Amino acids: CASSVWEQGAFVNEQFF.

V is TRBV7-9 and J is TRBJ1-6; D unresolved. There are 13 residues in the CDR3. The ends were cut back, 5 bases at V and 9 bases at J, with 11 bases in the middle. Germline lookup yields CDR1 SEHNR and CDR2 FQNEAQ (reference sequence). CDR3 coding DNA: TGTGCCAGCAGCCCTCCGTCGGGTTCACCCCTCCACTTT. It codes for CASSPPSGSPLHF.